The 18 T cell receptor beta chains in this list originate from one sample, sequenced in a study of T cell responses to AZD1222 COVID-19 vaccine. The repertoire was sequenced with immunoSEQ multiplex PCR; TCRdb's copy has only in-frame clones and lacks some. This table has more than 85,000 clones, roughly nine tenths appearing once. The source material was peripheral blood, sampled on day 0 of AZD1222 vaccination. The receptors come from an adult in good health.

This clone appeared once. The chain uses TRBV21-1 and TRBJ1-6. TRBV21-1 is deemed a pseudogene. The CDR3 has 17 amino acids. CDR3 nucleotide sequence: TGTGCCAGCAGCAAATTAAGGGTTAGCTCCTATAATTCACCCCTCCACTTT. This sequence encodes CASSKLRVSSYNSPLHF.

The rearrangement joins TRBV6-2 or TRBV6-3 to TRBJ1-2; D ambiguous. V was pared by 6 bases and J by 7 bases, with 12 bases between. Germline CDR1 is MNHEY and CDR2 is SVGEGT. The CDR3 is 12 residues long. CDR3 sequence reads: CASSPREAGYTF. The CDR3 DNA follows: TGTGCCAGCAGCCCCAGAGAGGCTGGCTACACCTTC.

J is TRBJ2-1 and V is TRBV7-9; 8 bases align to TRBD2. The CDR3 covers 17 residues. The V and J ends lost 5 bases and 8 bases, in that order; junction bases with no gene match: 17. CDR1 is SEHNR, CDR2 FQNEAQ, per germline (reference sequence). The CDR3 DNA reads as TGTGCCAGCAGCCTGAGGGGCGCGGGGGGCCGGCTCGATGAGCAGTTCTTC. Protein sequence: CASSLRGAGGRLDEQFF.

The chain employs TRBV19 and TRBJ2-3; 7 nucleotides agree with TRBD1. The CDR3 loop spans 15 amino acids. CDR1 and CDR2 (germline): LNHDA, SQIVND (reference sequence). J was trimmed by 0 bases and V by 5 bases; bases with no gene match: 5. The CDR3: CASSQGQSSTDTQYF. The CDR3 nucleotides are TGTGCCAGTAGTCAGGGACAGTCGAGCACAGATACGCAGTATTTT.

The chain uses TRBV7-2 and TRBJ2-7; possibly TRBD1 or TRBD2 for D (6 bases each). Germline V gene data show CDR1 as SGHTA and CDR2 as FQGNSA. The CDR3 loop spans 13 amino acids. V was cut by 5 bases and J by 3 bases, with 11 bases left in between. The CDR3 loop reads CASSPRGVYEQYF. The CDR3 region has the DNA TGTGCCAGCAGCCCGAGGGGGGTCTACGAGCAGTACTTC.

This clone turned up a few times. The chain has TRBV11-2 and TRBJ1-6, with 7 bases identical to TRBD1. There are 17 residues in the CDR3. Germline values: CDR1 SGHAT, CDR2 FQNNGV. The J segment lost 0 bases and the V segment lost 5 bases, leaving 7 bases of the junction unmatched. CDR3 loop: CASSITTGSSYNSPLHF. CDR3 nucleotide sequence: TGTGCCAGCAGCATAACGACAGGGAGCTCCTATAATTCACCCCTCCACTTT.

This rearrangement joins TRBV6-1 to TRBJ2-7, with no clear D. V was trimmed by 2 bases and J by 3 bases, leaving 14 bases between them. The CDR3 sequence is 15 residues long. The germline gives CDR1 MNHNS, CDR2 SASEGT. CDR3 sequence reads: CASSERSFGLYEQYF. The CDR3, as DNA: TGTGCCAGCAGTGAACGGAGCTTTGGCCTCTACGAGCAGTACTTC.

The chain is built from TRBV2 and TRBJ2-3, with a tentative D call TRBD2 (5 bases). V shed 6 bases and J shed 4 bases, with 8 bases lying between them. The CDR3 consists of 12 residues. Germline values: CDR1 SNHLY, CDR2 FYNNEI. The CDR3 is CASRPDSDTQYF. CDR3 nucleotide sequence: TGTGCCAGCAGACCGGACTCAGATACGCAGTATTTT.

This chain uses TRBV6-5 with TRBJ1-3, with D possibly being TRBD1 (6 bases). The V and J ends lost 6 bases and 2 bases respectively, with 14 bases between them. This CDR3 is 15 amino acids long. Germline V CDR1 and CDR2: MNHEY, SVGAGI. This CDR3 is CASRGATETGNTIYF. Here the CDR3 DNA reads TGTGCCAGCAGGGGGGCGACAGAAACTGGAAACACCATATATTTT.

The V call is TRBV5-6, the J call TRBJ1-5, with 11 nucleotides matching TRBD1. J was trimmed by 5 bases and V by 4 bases; bases with no gene match: 5. Germline assignment: CDR1 SGHDT and CDR2 YYEEEE. There are 15 residues in the CDR3. The CDR3 sequence is CASSGGTGGDQPQHF. In DNA, the CDR3 is TGTGCCAGCAGCGGGGGGACAGGGGGAGATCAGCCCCAGCATTTT.

The rearrangement joins TRBV30 to TRBJ2-3; D not resolved. The CDR3 totals 13 residues. Trimming removed 4 bases from V and 6 bases from J, with 14 bases in between. Germline-derived CDR1 and CDR2 are GTSNPN and SVGIG (reference sequence). CDR3 sequence: CAWTQRRADTQYF. The CDR3 DNA reads TGTGCCTGGACCCAGCGACGTGCCGATACGCAGTATTTT.

V is TRBV7-2 and J is TRBJ1-6; D gene unclear. Between the trimmed V and J ends, which lost 2 bases and 9 bases, there was a span of 8 bases. From germline, CDR1 is SGHTA and CDR2 FQGNSA. The CDR3 is 13 residues long. The CDR3 region is CASSLSGSSPLHF. CDR3 nucleotide sequence: TGTGCCAGCAGCTTATCCGGTTCTTCACCCCTCCACTTT.

V usage is TRBV6-6 and J usage is TRBJ2-1; D might be TRBD2 (5 bases). There are 14 residues in the CDR3. V shed 1 base and J shed 6 bases, with 10 bases lying between them. Germline values: CDR1 MNHNY, CDR2 SVGAGI (reference sequence). Written as DNA, the CDR3 is TGTGCCAGCAGTTACTTTGGTCGGGGCAATGAGCAGTTCTTC. It specifies CASSYFGRGNEQFF.

J is TRBJ1-6 and V is TRBV6-2 or TRBV6-3, with 9 bases lining up with TRBD1. Germline V gives CDR1 MNHEY, CDR2 SVGEGT. J lost 5 bases, V lost 2 bases, and 7 bases had no gene match. CDR3 length: 17 residues. The CDR3 reads CASSYRTGAVDNSPLHF. The CDR3 region has the DNA TGTGCCAGCAGTTACCGGACAGGGGCAGTCGATAATTCACCCCTCCACTTT.

The V call is TRBV9, the J call TRBJ2-7; weak D call: TRBD1 (6 bases). Germline CDR1 SGDLS, CDR2 YYNGEE. There are 14 residues in the CDR3. V shed 3 bases and J shed 3 bases, with 13 bases lying between them. The CDR3 DNA follows: TGTGCCAGCAGCGCGACAGGAAACATCTACGAGCAGTACTTC. Translated: CASSATGNIYEQYF.

The chain combines TRBV27 with TRBJ2-7; D ambiguous. Trimming left V 9 bases short and J 0 bases short, with 15 bases between. From germline, CDR1 is MNHEY and CDR2 SMNVEV (reference sequence). CDR3 length: 14 amino acids. The chain's CDR3 is CASSQTASSYEQYF. Here the CDR3 DNA reads TGTGCCAGTTCCCAAACAGCCTCCTCCTACGAGCAGTACTTC.

The gene calls are TRBV7-9 and TRBJ2-5; D remains unclear. CDR1 and CDR2 from the germline V gene are SEHNR and FQNEAQ (reference sequence). This CDR3 has 16 amino acids. The V end lost 3 bases, the J end lost 4 bases, and 18 bases lay between the germline ends. The CDR3 nucleotides read TGTGCCAGCAGCTTCCCCCGGTTAGCCGATATAGAGACCCAGTACTTC. As protein: CASSFPRLADIETQYF.

In DNA, the CDR3 is TGCAGTGCTAGTGGAAAGGACTCAGGGCCCCAGCATTTT. Its protein product is CSASGKDSGPQHF. This chain joins TRBV20-1 and TRBJ1-5; D is unresolved. CDR1 DFQATT and CDR2 SNEGSKA come from the germline V gene (reference sequence). The V gene lost 3 bases and the J gene lost 9 bases, with 15 bases spanning the gap. The CDR3 is 13 amino acids.